This is a list of T cell receptor beta chains from one sample in a study of T-cell memory formation after mild COVID-19. TCRdb re-called the 5' RACE reads through MiXCR, storing one row per CDR3 protein. The data contain hundreds of thousands of distinct CDR3 sequences, roughly 20% of them seen just once; the ten biggest clones take up around 7.7%. Specimen: PBMCs or a T cell subset sorted from them (not recorded which). The receptors originated from an adult woman who had mild COVID-19 (a few samples of this study predate the infection). Cell type and time point are not known. Both conserved end residues are part of each CDR3. Each record gives: V gene, D gene, J gene, clone size, CDR3 DNA, CDR3 protein. A D gene is named only where the DNA matches it firmly. Expanded clones are given a class, and other clones once, few, many or no size at all.

V: TRBV2; D: -; J: TRBJ2-4; size: -; DNA: TGTGCCAGCGGTGGAGGAGCCAAAAACATTCAGTACTTC; CDR3: CASGGGAKNIQYF
V: TRBV30; D: -; J: TRBJ2-1; size: few; DNA: TGTGCCTGGAGTGCCGACCCAGTTGGGTACAATGAGCAGTTCTTC; CDR3: CAWSADPVGYNEQFF
V: TRBV5-4; D: -; J: TRBJ2-7; size: -; DNA: TGTGCCAGCAGCTTGGCTGGGTGGGAGGACCCTCGCGAGCAGTACTTC; CDR3: CASSLAGWEDPREQYF
V: TRBV18; D: TRBD1; J: TRBJ2-7; size: many; DNA: TGTGCCAGCTCACGCCCCGGGACAGGGGGGGTGTACGAGCAGTACTTC; CDR3: CASSRPGTGGVYEQYF
V: TRBV7-2; D: TRBD2; J: TRBJ2-1; size: -; DNA: TGTGCCAGCAGCTTAACTAGCGGGAGTACCGGCTACAATGAGCAGTTCTTC; CDR3: CASSLTSGSTGYNEQFF
V: TRBV9; D: TRBD2; J: TRBJ2-5; size: -; DNA: TGTGCCAGCAGCCCAGGACTAGCGGGGGGATTAAACCAAGAGACCCAGTACTTC; CDR3: CASSPGLAGGLNQETQYF
V: TRBV6-6; D: -; J: TRBJ1-2; size: few; DNA: TGTGCCAGCAGTTACTCGGTGTCAGGGAACTATGGCTACACCTTC; CDR3: CASSYSVSGNYGYTF
V: TRBV5-5; D: -; J: TRBJ2-7; size: -; DNA: TGTGCCAGCACTTTTTGGGCTAGCCGCTACGAGCAGTACTTC; CDR3: CASTFWASRYEQYF
V: TRBV7-2; D: -; J: TRBJ1-2; size: -; DNA: TGTGCCAGCAGCTCCTACAGCTATGGCTACACCTTC; CDR3: CASSSYSYGYTF
V: TRBV7-8; D: TRBD2; J: TRBJ2-5; size: -; DNA: TGTGCCAGCAGCTTGTCTAGCGGAGAGGGCCAAGAGACCCAGTACTTC; CDR3: CASSLSSGEGQETQYF
V: TRBV3-1; D: -; J: TRBJ2-5; size: few; DNA: TGTGCCAGCAGCCAGGCCGGGGGACTGAGAGAGACCCAGTACTTC; CDR3: CASSQAGGLRETQYF
V: TRBV5-1; D: -; J: TRBJ1-4; size: few; DNA: TGCGCCAGCCGGTTTAATGAAAAACTGTTTTTT; CDR3: CASRFNEKLFF
V: TRBV28; D: TRBD1; J: TRBJ1-5; size: few; DNA: TGTGCCAGCAGCCCGGCGGCAGGGGGTTTACCCCAGCATTTT; CDR3: CASSPAAGGLPQHF
V: TRBV9; D: -; J: TRBJ2-2; size: few; DNA: TGTGCCAGCAGCGGAGGAGGGAGGCATACGAACACCGGGGAGCTGTTTTTT; CDR3: CASSGGGRHTNTGELFF
V: TRBV5-1; D: -; J: TRBJ1-6; size: many; DNA: TGCGCCAGCAGCCACAGACGAGGGGCGGATTATAATTCACCCCTCCACTTT; CDR3: CASSHRRGADYNSPLHF
V: TRBV7-6; D: TRBD1; J: TRBJ2-5; size: -; DNA: TGTGCCAGCAGCTTAGAGACAGGGGTGGAGACCCAGTACTTC; CDR3: CASSLETGVETQYF
V: TRBV19; D: TRBD1; J: TRBJ2-2; size: -; DNA: TGTGCCAGTAGTAATTGGGGGACAGGGAACACCGGGGAGCTGTTTTTT; CDR3: CASSNWGTGNTGELFF
V: TRBV12-3/TRBV12-4; D: -; J: TRBJ2-1; size: few; DNA: TGTGCCAGCAGTTTACTCAGCGGAGTTTACAATGAGCAGTTCTTC; CDR3: CASSLLSGVYNEQFF
V: TRBV6-5; D: -; J: TRBJ2-7; size: -; DNA: TGTGCCAGCAGTTATACCGGTGGCTCGGGGCACGAGCAGTACTTC; CDR3: CASSYTGGSGHEQYF
V: TRBV29-1; D: TRBD1; J: TRBJ1-1; size: few; DNA: TGCAGCGTCGGGACTGAGACAGGGAAGGCTTTCTTT; CDR3: CSVGTETGKAFF
V: TRBV10-3; D: TRBD1; J: TRBJ2-7; size: -; DNA: TGTGCCATCAGTCCGGGACAGGGGACCTACGAGCAGTACTTC; CDR3: CAISPGQGTYEQYF
V: TRBV18; D: -; J: TRBJ2-7; size: few; DNA: TGTGCCAGCTCACCACCTCCTCAGGTCTCCTACGAGCAGTACTTC; CDR3: CASSPPPQVSYEQYF
V: TRBV15; D: TRBD1; J: TRBJ1-5; size: few; DNA: TGTGCCACCAGCAGAGATCGGGGACAGGGGGACGGGCGGCCCCAGCATTTT; CDR3: CATSRDRGQGDGRPQHF
V: TRBV2; D: -; J: TRBJ1-1; size: few; DNA: TGTGCCAGCAGTGAACCAGGGGTCACTGAAGCTTTCTTT; CDR3: CASSEPGVTEAFF
V: TRBV7-9; D: -; J: TRBJ1-4; size: once; DNA: TGTGCCAGCAGCTCAAGTGGCGGGGGGCGGCTTAATGAAAAACTGTTTTTT; CDR3: CASSSSGGGRLNEKLFF
V: TRBV7-9; D: -; J: TRBJ1-2; size: -; DNA: TGTGCCAGCAGCTTAGGGGAGGTCCCTGGGCGATATGGCTACACCTTC; CDR3: CASSLGEVPGRYGYTF
V: TRBV7-2; D: -; J: TRBJ2-2; size: -; DNA: TGTGCCAGCAGCCCATTCACCGGGGAGCTGTTTTTT; CDR3: CASSPFTGELFF
V: TRBV2; D: TRBD2; J: TRBJ2-5; size: -; DNA: TGTGCCAGCAGAGAAGTGGGACTAGCGGGGTCTGAGACCCAGTACTTC; CDR3: CASREVGLAGSETQYF
V: TRBV6-6; D: -; J: TRBJ2-7; size: few; DNA: TGTGCCAGCAGCGACAGGACCTACGAGCAGTACTTC; CDR3: CASSDRTYEQYF
V: TRBV2; D: TRBD1; J: TRBJ2-3; size: -; DNA: TGTGCCAGCATTCTGCTGCAAACAGGGGGGATGGTAGATACGCAGTATTTT; CDR3: CASILLQTGGMVDTQYF
V: TRBV9; D: TRBD1; J: TRBJ2-2; size: -; DNA: TGTGCCAGCAGCGTAGGTCAGGGGGCTAACACCGGGGAGCTGTTTTTT; CDR3: CASSVGQGANTGELFF
V: TRBV6-5; D: -; J: TRBJ1-1; size: few; DNA: TGTGCCAGCAGTGTCCGATTAGGGGGCACTGAAGCTTTCTTT; CDR3: CASSVRLGGTEAFF
V: TRBV7-8; D: TRBD1; J: TRBJ2-3; size: -; DNA: TGTGCCAGCAGCTACCCGGGACAGGGGTTTTCCCTCACAGATACGCAGTATTTT; CDR3: CASSYPGQGFSLTDTQYF
V: TRBV19; D: -; J: TRBJ2-1; size: few; DNA: TGTGCCAGTAGTATGGACGGGAGTGCTCTTAATGAGCAGTTCTTC; CDR3: CASSMDGSALNEQFF
V: TRBV7-9; D: -; J: TRBJ2-7; size: few; DNA: TGTGCCAGCAGCTTCTCGACGGTTGAAGACGAGCAGTACTTC; CDR3: CASSFSTVEDEQYF
V: TRBV6-5; D: -; J: TRBJ2-5; size: -; DNA: TGTGCCAGCATCGGGGGCCAAGAGACCCAGTACTTC; CDR3: CASIGGQETQYF
V: TRBV18; D: -; J: TRBJ2-5; size: few; DNA: TGTGCCAGCTCACCACCGATCGGAGAGACCCAGTACTTC; CDR3: CASSPPIGETQYF
V: TRBV11-2; D: -; J: TRBJ2-2; size: -; DNA: TGTGCCAGCACATACGGCCTGCGGGAGCTGTTTTTT; CDR3: CASTYGLRELFF
V: TRBV9; D: -; J: TRBJ2-7; size: few; DNA: TGTGCCAGCAGCGTAGCAGGGGACGGATACGAGCAGTACTTC; CDR3: CASSVAGDGYEQYF
V: TRBV6-2/TRBV6-3; D: TRBD2; J: TRBJ2-7; size: -; DNA: TGTGCCAGCAGTTCGGGACTAGCGGGAGAAGTCGAGCAGTACTTC; CDR3: CASSSGLAGEVEQYF
V: TRBV20-1; D: -; J: TRBJ1-2; size: -; DNA: TGCAGTGCTAGAGACGGGACACCCTATGGCTACACCTTC; CDR3: CSARDGTPYGYTF
V: TRBV4-1; D: -; J: TRBJ2-7; size: many; DNA: TGCGCCAGCAGCCAGGGAGCGGGTACCTACGAGCAGTACTTC; CDR3: CASSQGAGTYEQYF
V: TRBV7-9; D: -; J: TRBJ1-6; size: few; DNA: TGTGCCAGCAGCTTAGAGGCAGGATCGGATTCACCCCTCCACTTT; CDR3: CASSLEAGSDSPLHF
V: TRBV11-2; D: TRBD2; J: TRBJ2-2; size: many; DNA: TGTGCCAGCAGCAAGGGACTAGCGGGGAACACCGGGGAGCTGTTTTTT; CDR3: CASSKGLAGNTGELFF
V: TRBV7-2; D: TRBD2; J: TRBJ2-3; size: -; DNA: TGTGCCAGCAGCCTAGCGGGGGGAACAAGCACAGATACGCAGTATTTT; CDR3: CASSLAGGTSTDTQYF
V: TRBV7-3; D: -; J: TRBJ2-1; size: -; DNA: TGTGCCAGCAGCAACACAGGAGTCAATGAGCAGTTCTTC; CDR3: CASSNTGVNEQFF
V: TRBV5-1; D: -; J: TRBJ1-4; size: -; DNA: TGCGCCAGCAGCCCAGGGGACGCAAGGGCTGGAAATGAAAAACTGTTTTTT; CDR3: CASSPGDARAGNEKLFF
V: TRBV12-3/TRBV12-4; D: -; J: TRBJ1-1; size: -; DNA: TGTGCCAGCAGTTTCGGGAAGGGAAGGGAGGGCACTGAAGCTTTCTTT; CDR3: CASSFGKGREGTEAFF
V: TRBV10-3; D: TRBD2; J: TRBJ2-1; size: -; DNA: TGTGCCAGCGCCCCGACTAGCGGGAGGGGGAATGAGCAGTTCTTC; CDR3: CASAPTSGRGNEQFF
V: TRBV27; D: -; J: TRBJ2-7; size: -; DNA: TGTGCCAGCAGTCAGTCAGGGGTGTACGAGCAGTACTTC; CDR3: CASSQSGVYEQYF
V: TRBV10-3; D: -; J: TRBJ2-7; size: few; DNA: TGTGCCATCAGTGGGGGGGGACAGGCTCGCTACGAGCAGTACTTC; CDR3: CAISGGGQARYEQYF
V: TRBV11-2; D: -; J: TRBJ2-1; size: few; DNA: TGTGCCAGCAGCTTTGGCCAAACGGGCGGGGACTACAATGAGCAGTTCTTC; CDR3: CASSFGQTGGDYNEQFF
V: TRBV29-1; D: TRBD1; J: TRBJ1-4; size: -; DNA: TGCAGCGTGGACAGGGGTGAAAAACTGTTTTTT; CDR3: CSVDRGEKLFF
V: TRBV4-1; D: -; J: TRBJ1-1; size: -; DNA: TGCGCCAGCAGCGTCAGACTGGGGGGCAACACTGAAGCTTTCTTT; CDR3: CASSVRLGGNTEAFF
V: TRBV7-9; D: TRBD1; J: TRBJ2-4; size: few; DNA: TGTGCCAGCAGCCCCCGACAGGGGAGAAACATTCAGTACTTC; CDR3: CASSPRQGRNIQYF
V: TRBV6-6; D: -; J: TRBJ1-1; size: few; DNA: TGTGCCACCCTGGGGTTTGGACCTGAAGCTTTCTTT; CDR3: CATLGFGPEAFF
V: TRBV25-1; D: TRBD2; J: TRBJ2-5; size: -; DNA: TGTGCCAGCAGTGAATATAAACCCGGACTAGCGGGAGAGACCCAGTACTTC; CDR3: CASSEYKPGLAGETQYF
V: TRBV4-2; D: TRBD2; J: TRBJ2-5; size: -; DNA: TGTGCCAGCAGCCAAGCCTTTCGGACTAGCGGGGAAGAGACCCAGTACTTC; CDR3: CASSQAFRTSGEETQYF